This TCR beta chain comes out of a study of shared clonotypes between healthy human individuals. Germline V gives CDR1 SGHTA, CDR2 FQGNSA. The CDR3 loop spans 15 amino acids. V shed 5 bases, J shed 8 bases, and the junction held 10 bases outside the gene matches. Libraries were prepared by immunoSEQ multiplex PCR; TCRdb keeps only in-frame clonotypes and omits some of them. The repertoire consists of under 1,100,000 clones, with about 75% occurring once and the leading ten covering about 1.5%. Specimen: memory CD4+ T cells sorted from blood. Subset described: CD45RA-negative fraction. The J gene is TRBJ2-1, the V gene TRBV7-2, with 9 bases fitting TRBD1. This receptor was identified in a man aged 18 to 29 in good health. The CDR3 protein is CASSLQGAEFDEQFF. As DNA, the CDR3 is TGTGCCAGCAGCCTACAGGGGGCGGAATTCGATGAGCAGTTCTTC. Full variable domain (rest looked up from reference TRBV7-2 and TRBJ2-1): GAGVSQSPSNKVTEKGKDVELRCDPISGHTALYWYRQSLGQGLEFLIYFQGNSAPDKSGLPSDRFSAERTGGSVSTLTIQRTQQEDSAVYLCASSLQGAEFDEQFFGPGTRLTVL.